The sequence of this TCR beta chain was determined in a study of cytomegalovirus exposure and HLA in healthy donors. Study conclusions and caveats: Trimming of TCR beta V- and J-genes showed a link, identified in a later analysis, to a missense DCLRE1C variant. In vitro work confirmed that three CMV-associated chains recognize CMV antigens.

Primers for the PCR totalled 60 Vbeta and 13 Jbeta. TCRdb's table, derived via immunoSEQ multiplex PCR, lists solely in-frame clones and lacks some. The table shows around 98,000 clones, with roughly 70% occurring only once. Comments on this clone: Its target is not known.

Per the germline V gene, CDR1 is SEHNR and CDR2 is FQNEAQ (reference sequence). V shed 1 base, J shed 6 bases, and the junction held 7 bases outside the gene matches. The CDR3 loop spans 17 amino acids. V usage is TRBV7-9 and J usage is TRBJ2-2; TRBD1 matches at 11 bases. Sequenced sample: PBMCs. This sequence was found in a man aged 45-65 years in good health and CMV-seronegative. This CDR3 is CASSLERDRGFAGELFF. Written as DNA, the CDR3 is TGTGCCAGCAGCTTAGAACGGGACAGGGGGTTTGCCGGGGAGCTGTTTTTT.